This is a list of T cell receptor beta chains from one sample in a study of beta chain features in type 1 diabetes. TCRdb's copy holds only in-frame clones and misses some; the assay was immunoSEQ multiplex PCR. This sample has about 620,000 clones; 15% to 17% occur once, and the top ten carry 0.093%. The sequencing input was naive CD4+ T cells from blood. These receptors were taken from a man younger than 35 in good health. Both conserved end residues are part of each CDR3. Each record gives: D gene, clone size, J gene, V gene, CDR3 DNA, CDR3 protein. The D gene is left open where the match is weak. Clone sizes are given selectively: once, few, many, or a class where the clone is expanded.

d_call: .; clone_size: .; j_call: TRBJ2-1; v_call: TRBV11-3; cdr3_nt: TGTGCCAGCAGCATTCGAAGCAATGAGCAGTTCTTC; cdr3_aa: CASSIRSNEQFF
d_call: .; clone_size: .; j_call: TRBJ1-5; v_call: TRBV29-1; cdr3_nt: TGCAGCGTTCGGGGTGAAGGCAATCAGCCCCAGCATTTT; cdr3_aa: CSVRGEGNQPQHF
d_call: TRBD1; clone_size: few; j_call: TRBJ2-7; v_call: TRBV6-1; cdr3_nt: TGTGCCAGCAGTGAAGCGGAACAGGGGGTCTACGAGCAGTACTTC; cdr3_aa: CASSEAEQGVYEQYF
d_call: TRBD1; clone_size: few; j_call: TRBJ1-1; v_call: TRBV7-2; cdr3_nt: TGTGCCAGCAGCTGGGGACAGAGGAACACTGAAGCTTTCTTT; cdr3_aa: CASSWGQRNTEAFF
d_call: .; clone_size: .; j_call: TRBJ2-1; v_call: TRBV9; cdr3_nt: TGTGCCAGCAGCGTACAGTCCCCTGGGACAACCATTCACAATGAGCAGTTCTTC; cdr3_aa: CASSVQSPGTTIHNEQFF
d_call: .; clone_size: .; j_call: TRBJ2-7; v_call: TRBV5-1; cdr3_nt: TGCGCCAGCAGCTACGGGACGAACTCCTACGAGCAGTACTTC; cdr3_aa: CASSYGTNSYEQYF
d_call: .; clone_size: few; j_call: TRBJ2-5; v_call: TRBV7-2; cdr3_nt: TGTGCCAGCAGCTTAGATTCTTCGGGGGTCGGGCCGAGGAGAGAGACCCAGTACTTC; cdr3_aa: CASSLDSSGVGPRRETQYF
d_call: .; clone_size: few; j_call: TRBJ2-1; v_call: TRBV7-3; cdr3_nt: TGTGCCAGCAGCAAGGAGCACCGATTTTACAATGAGCAGTTCTTC; cdr3_aa: CASSKEHRFYNEQFF
d_call: .; clone_size: once; j_call: TRBJ1-1; v_call: TRBV6-1; cdr3_nt: TGTGCCAGCTGTGACACAACCGGGATAACTGAAGCTTTCTTT; cdr3_aa: CASCDTTGITEAFF
d_call: .; clone_size: .; j_call: TRBJ2-1; v_call: TRBV7-9; cdr3_nt: TGTGCCAGCAGCTTCGGCCAGTCCTACAATGAGCAGTTCTTC; cdr3_aa: CASSFGQSYNEQFF
d_call: .; clone_size: .; j_call: TRBJ1-5; v_call: TRBV9; cdr3_nt: TGTGCCAGCGGCAGGGTCGATCAGCCCCAGCATTTT; cdr3_aa: CASGRVDQPQHF
d_call: .; clone_size: once; j_call: TRBJ1-5; v_call: TRBV28; cdr3_nt: TGTGCCAGCAGTTTTGGATCATTGGGCAATCAGCCCCAGCATTTT; cdr3_aa: CASSFGSLGNQPQHF
d_call: .; clone_size: few; j_call: TRBJ2-7; v_call: TRBV2; cdr3_nt: TGTGCCAGCAGTGGGGTCAGGAGCTCCTACGAGCAGTACTTC; cdr3_aa: CASSGVRSSYEQYF
d_call: .; clone_size: few; j_call: TRBJ1-1; v_call: TRBV7-2; cdr3_nt: TGTGCCAGCAGCTTAGAGAGCAGGGAGAACACTGAAGCTTTCTTT; cdr3_aa: CASSLESRENTEAFF
d_call: .; clone_size: few; j_call: TRBJ2-3; v_call: TRBV2; cdr3_nt: TGTGCCAGCAAAGAGGGGCCAGATACGCAGTATTTT; cdr3_aa: CASKEGPDTQYF